The 29 T cell receptor beta chains below were found in one sample sequenced in a study of T cell changes during pregnancy in multiple sclerosis. Measured with immunoSEQ multiplex PCR; TCRdb has only the in-frame clones, and not every one. Of more than 75,000 clones in the sample, over 80% were seen once. The sequencing used peripheral blood, collected in the first trimester of pregnancy. The receptors originated from a female donor with multiple sclerosis, enrolled in a pregnancy study.

The chain joins TRBV7-2 to TRBJ1-5; D remains unclear. V lost 1 base, J lost 4 bases, and 14 bases lay in between. This CDR3 contains 16 residues. Per the germline V gene, CDR1 is SGHTA and CDR2 is FQGNSA. CDR3 sequence (DNA): TGTGCCAGCAGCTTAGGACAAACCACTAGAAATCAGCCCCAGCATTTT. It specifies CASSLGQTTRNQPQHF.

The chain carries TRBV27 and TRBJ1-4, with TRBD1 as a possible D gene (5 bases). Per germline, CDR1 MNHEY and CDR2 SMNVEV (reference sequence). Trimming removed 0 bases from V and 8 bases from J, with 13 bases in between. The CDR3 length is 15 residues. The CDR3 nucleotides read TGTGCCAGCAGTTTATCGCCGCAGGGAGGCGAAAAACTGTTTTTT. Amino acid sequence: CASSLSPQGGEKLFF.

V usage is TRBV27 and J usage is TRBJ2-7; 9 nucleotides line up with TRBD1. Germline V lookup: CDR1 MNHEY, CDR2 SMNVEV (reference sequence). This CDR3 has 15 residues. With V trimmed by 6 bases and J by 2 bases, 8 bases remained unmatched. DNA of the CDR3: TGTGCCAGCAGCACCGGACAGGGGCAAGCCTACGAGCAGTACTTC. Its translation is CASSTGQGQAYEQYF.

As DNA, the CDR3 is TGCGCCAGCAGCTTGCAAAGCGAGGGCACAGATACGCAGTATTTT. This sequence encodes CASSLQSEGTDTQYF. This rearrangement joins TRBV5-1 to TRBJ2-3; D is undetermined. This CDR3 contains 15 residues. Trimming took 1 base from V and 1 from J, leaving 10 bases between them. Germline CDR1 reads SGHRS; CDR2 reads YFSETQ.

The chain links TRBV7-9 to TRBJ1-2, with a possible D match to TRBD1 (6 bases). This CDR3 spans 16 amino acids. Trimming removed 2 bases from V and 8 bases from J, with 21 bases in between. Germline CDR1 and CDR2: SEHNR and FQNEAQ (reference sequence). The CDR3 DNA reads TGTGCCAGCAGCTTATCGCTGGTCGGGGGGCCGGGGGGCTACACCTTC. It specifies CASSLSLVGGPGGYTF. Drawing the rest from reference TRBV7-9 and TRBJ1-2, the complete variable domain is DTGVSQNPRHKITKRGQNVTFRCDPISEHNRLYWYRQTLGQGPEFLTYFQNEAQLEKSRLLSDRFSAERPKGSFSTLEIQRTEQGDSAMYLCASSLSLVGGPGGYTFGSGTRLTVV.

The J gene is TRBJ2-3, the V gene TRBV6-5; weak D call: TRBD2 (7 bases). Deletions cut 1 base from V and 4 bases from J, with 12 bases between. Germline V gives CDR1 MNHEY, CDR2 SVGAGI. This CDR3 has 15 amino acids. In DNA, the CDR3 is TGTGCCAGCAGTTACTTGCGCGGGGGCGCAGATACGCAGTATTTT. Encoded protein: CASSYLRGGADTQYF.

This clone appeared a single time. The CDR3 nucleotides read TGTGCCAGCAGGGGACAGGGACGGGAAAAACTGTTTTTT. Its translation: CASRGQGREKLFF. The chain carries TRBV6-5 and TRBJ1-4; 9 bases line up with TRBD1. V dropped 6 bases and J dropped 8; count of bases not matched to a gene: 4. Germline V gives CDR1 MNHEY, CDR2 SVGAGI. The CDR3 loop spans 13 amino acids.

The V call is TRBV9, the J call TRBJ1-1; 9 bases match TRBD1. The CDR3 sequence is 14 residues long. Germline V lookup: CDR1 SGDLS, CDR2 YYNGEE. After removal of 3 bases from V and 6 bases from J, the junction contained 6 bases not matched to a gene. The CDR3 sequence is CASSARDRVAEAFF. In DNA, the CDR3 is TGTGCCAGCAGCGCCCGGGACAGGGTGGCTGAAGCTTTCTTT. The full variable domain, its missing parts supplied by reference TRBV9 and TRBJ1-1, is DSGVTQTPKHLITATGQRVTLRCSPRSGDLSVYWYQQSLDQGLQFLIQYYNGEERAKGNILERFSAQQFPDLHSELNLSSLELGDSALYFCASSARDRVAEAFFGQGTRLTVV.

The chain links TRBV13 to TRBJ2-1; TRBD1 might be the D (5 bases). This CDR3 spans 15 amino acids. CDR1 is PRHDT, CDR2 FYEKMQ, per germline (reference sequence). V lost 5 bases and J lost 6, with 17 bases in between. This CDR3 is CASSHYSWGSNEQFF. As DNA, the CDR3 is TGTGCCAGCAGCCACTATTCGTGGGGCAGCAATGAGCAGTTCTTC.

V is TRBV19 and J is TRBJ1-6; 7 nucleotides align to TRBD1. The CDR3 extends over 13 amino acids. From germline, CDR1 is LNHDA and CDR2 SQIVND (reference sequence). The trim removed 6 bases at V and 9 bases at J, leaving 5 bases unmatched. In DNA, the CDR3 is TGTGCCAGTAGGTGGCAGGGGGGTTCACCCCTCCACTTT. It specifies CASRWQGGSPLHF.

This chain joins TRBV9 and TRBJ1-2; 10 nucleotides match TRBD1. The CDR3 is made up of 17 amino acids. CDR1 is SGDLS and CDR2 is YYNGEE in the germline V gene. The V segment lost 4 bases and the J segment 7 bases; nucleotides outside the gene matches: 16. The CDR3 DNA follows: TGTGCCAGCAGCCTCCGCTTTCCGGGACAGGGGTCGGGTGGCTACACCTTC. Its translation: CASSLRFPGQGSGGYTF.

V usage is TRBV4-2 and J usage is TRBJ2-1, with 10 bases identical to TRBD1. The CDR3 totals 19 residues. From germline, CDR1 is LGHNA and CDR2 YNFKEQ. V trimming: 3 bases; J trimming: 6 bases; junction bases outside the gene matches: 17. The CDR3: CASSQTKTLRDRGSNEQFF. The DNA of the CDR3 is TGTGCCAGCAGCCAGACTAAAACCCTCCGGGACAGGGGTTCCAATGAGCAGTTCTTC.

V gene TRBV2 combines with J gene TRBJ1-4; 7 bases agree with TRBD1. The junction had 8 bases not matched to a gene; V was cut back by 7 bases and J by 0 bases. Per germline, CDR1 SNHLY and CDR2 FYNNEI. The CDR3 is made up of 16 amino acids. The chain's CDR3 is CASMGDRGATNEKLFF. CDR3 DNA: TGTGCCAGCATGGGGGACAGAGGTGCAACTAATGAAAAACTGTTTTTT.

The chain employs TRBV10-3 and TRBJ1-2; tentatively, D is TRBD1 (6 bases). V was trimmed by 3 bases and J by 6 bases, leaving 17 bases between them. Germline V gene lookup returns CDR1 ENHRY and CDR2 SYGVKD. The CDR3 spans 15 residues. CDR3 in amino acids: CAISDYREGRDGYTF. DNA for the CDR3: TGTGCCATCAGTGACTACAGGGAGGGGCGGGATGGCTACACCTTC.

V usage is TRBV19 and J usage is TRBJ2-7; TRBD1 aligns across 7 bases. The junction had 6 bases not matched to a gene; V was cut back by 2 bases and J by 2 bases. In germline, CDR1 is LNHDA, CDR2 SQIVND (reference sequence). The CDR3 is 15 amino acids. CDR3 protein: CASSIISTGAYEQYF. Here the CDR3 DNA reads TGTGCCAGTAGTATAATTTCAACAGGGGCCTACGAGCAGTACTTC.

About this clone: In the same sample, other DNA sequences code for this CDR3. The chain is built from TRBV6-5 and TRBJ2-7; 10 bases align to TRBD1. V lost 2 bases, J lost 1 base, and 2 bases stayed unmatched. CDR1 and CDR2 (germline): MNHEY, SVGAGI. The CDR3 consists of 15 residues. The CDR3 here is CASSYRDRGSYEQYF. CDR3 nucleotide sequence: TGTGCCAGCAGTTACAGGGACAGGGGATCCTACGAGCAGTACTTC.

This clone was detected only once. This rearrangement joins TRBV21-1 to TRBJ1-2. TRBV21-1 is a pseudogene segment. The CDR3 totals 11 residues. The CDR3 coding sequence is TGTGCCAGCAGCTTTTCCCGGGGCTACACCTTC. It yields the protein CASSFSRGYTF.

V is TRBV5-1 and J is TRBJ2-5, with 8 bases that match TRBD2. The germline V gene encodes CDR1 SGHRS and CDR2 YFSETQ. With 4 bases clipped from V and 4 bases from J, the junction kept 6 bases outside the gene matches. CDR3 length: 14 residues. The CDR3 coding sequence is TGCGCCAGCAGCCTCCCGGGACTAGGAGAGACCCAGTACTTC. This sequence encodes CASSLPGLGETQYF.

The table lists this clone with a few counts. The chain is built from TRBV9 and TRBJ1-1, with unresolved D. The CDR3 is 16 amino acids. V was pared by 4 bases and J by 3 bases, with 19 bases between. Germline V lookup: CDR1 SGDLS, CDR2 YYNGEE. CDR3 amino acids: CASSQSLVDYYTEAFF. The CDR3 nucleotides read TGTGCCAGCAGCCAATCACTCGTGGACTACTACACTGAAGCTTTCTTT.

This chain uses TRBV27 with TRBJ2-5; D unclear. Trimming took off 0 bases at V and 7 bases at J, with 9 bases between the two ends. This CDR3 is 13 amino acids long. CDR1 is MNHEY, CDR2 SMNVEV, per germline (reference sequence). The CDR3 DNA sequence: TGTGCCAGCAGTTTATCACCTCCGGGGACCCAGTACTTC. Its translation: CASSLSPPGTQYF.

This chain links TRBV19 with TRBJ1-2; maybe TRBD1 (5 bases). Germline V CDR1 and CDR2: LNHDA, SQIVND (reference sequence). The V end was cut by 3 bases, the J end by 0 bases, with 14 bases between. This CDR3 has 16 amino acids. This chain's CDR3 is CASSMGLGRSNYGYTF. The CDR3 bases are TGTGCCAGTAGTATGGGATTGGGGCGATCTAACTATGGCTACACCTTC.

The rearrangement uses TRBV28 and TRBJ2-7; D call uncertain. The CDR3 covers 12 residues. CDR1 is MDHEN and CDR2 is SYDVKM in the germline V gene. Trimming removed 4 bases at V and 2 bases at J, with 6 bases between. CDR3 DNA: TGTGCCAGCAGTTCCGTTACCTACGAGCAGTACTTC. This encodes CASSSVTYEQYF.

The V and J genes are TRBV5-1 and TRBJ2-3; 8 nucleotides match TRBD1. Trimming at V came to 7 bases and at J to 2 bases, leaving 6 bases not matched to a gene. This CDR3 contains 14 residues. CDR1 SGHRS and CDR2 YFSETQ come from the germline V gene. The CDR3 nucleotides read TGCGCCAGCGCCTCGGGACAGGTCACAGATACGCAGTATTTT. It codes for CASASGQVTDTQYF. The full variable domain, with the rest looked up from reference TRBV5-1 and TRBJ2-3, is KAGVTQTPRYLIKTRGQQVTLSCSPISGHRSVSWYQQTPGQGLQFLFEYFSETQRNKGNFPGRFSGRQFSNSRSEMNVSTLELGDSALYLCASASGQVTDTQYFGPGTRLTVL.

DNA for the CDR3: TGTGCTAGTGGTTTGGTACGAGCAGGCCTTAATTCTAACTATGGCTACACCTTC. It is translated as CASGLVRAGLNSNYGYTF. The V and J genes are TRBV12-5 and TRBJ1-2; D not resolved. This CDR3 has 18 residues. Germline V gene lookup returns CDR1 LGHNT and CDR2 FRNRAP. V dropped 0 bases and J dropped 0 bases, with 17 bases sitting between them. Full variable domain (remainder filled in from reference TRBV12-5 and TRBJ1-2): DARVTQTPRHKVTEMGQEVTMRCQPILGHNTVFWYRQTMMQGLELLAYFRNRAPLDDSGMPKDRFSAEMPDATLATLKIQPSEPRDSAVYFCASGLVRAGLNSNYGYTFGSGTRLTVV.

The gene calls are TRBV4-3 and TRBJ1-6, with no clear D. The CDR3 is 15 residues long. Germline-derived CDR1 and CDR2 are LGHNA and YSLEER. The ends were cut back, 0 bases at V and 10 bases at J, with 13 bases in the middle. The CDR3: CASSQDKGAGSPLHF. CDR3 sequence (DNA): TGCGCCAGCAGCCAAGATAAGGGCGCGGGCTCACCCCTCCACTTT.

The J gene is TRBJ2-3, the V gene TRBV27, with 7 bases aligning to TRBD1. From germline, CDR1 is MNHEY and CDR2 SMNVEV (reference sequence). With 5 bases clipped from V and 6 bases from J, the junction kept 14 bases outside the gene matches. The CDR3 totals 16 residues. CDR3 coding DNA: TGTGCCAGCAGTCGAGAGGGGGCGCCCCCAGAGGATACGCAGTATTTT. The encoded protein is CASSREGAPPEDTQYF.

The chain recombines TRBV19 with TRBJ1-4; TRBD1 is a possible D gene (5 bases). The V gene's germline CDR1 is LNHDA and CDR2 SQIVND (reference sequence). The CDR3 length is 15 residues. V was shortened by 7 bases and J by 3 bases, with 15 bases between the two germline ends. CDR3 in DNA: TGTGCCAGTATGAAAGGAGCGGGACCTAATGAAAAACTGTTTTTT. Translation: CASMKGAGPNEKLFF. Looking up the rest from reference TRBV19 and TRBJ1-4 gives the full variable domain: DGGITQSPKYLFRKEGQNVTLSCEQNLNHDAMYWYRQDPGQGLRLIYYSQIVNDFQKGDIAEGYSVSREKKESFPLTVTSAQKNPTAFYLCASMKGAGPNEKLFFGSGTQLSVL.

The chain couples TRBV7-9 to TRBJ2-7; 8 nucleotides align to TRBD1. Germline CDR1 is SEHNR and CDR2 is FQNEAQ (reference sequence). CDR3 length: 15 residues. Trimming took 8 bases from V and 1 from J; bases not matched to a gene: 10. The CDR3 DNA follows: TGTGCCAGCGGAGTACGGACAGGGCATTCCTACGAGCAGTACTTC. It yields the protein CASGVRTGHSYEQYF.

The chain has TRBV6-5 and TRBJ1-3; a possible D gene is TRBD1 (6 bases). V was trimmed by 0 bases and J by 0 bases, leaving 9 bases between them. This CDR3 region has 16 residues. Germline CDR1 and CDR2: MNHEY and SVGAGI. CDR3 sequence (DNA): TGTGCCAGCAGTTACTCGAGGGGGAGCTCTGGAAACACCATATATTTT. Protein: CASSYSRGSSGNTIYF.